These 17 T cell receptor beta chains originate from one sample sequenced in a study of beta chain features in type 1 diabetes. No antigen is known for these receptors. Study outcomes and limitations: Significant though moderate, a shortening of TCRB CDR3s appeared in all four CD4+ subsets of Type 1 diabetes patients.

Sequencing targeted expressed TCRB transcripts, as all isolated RNA had been reverse transcribed. Repertoires were generated with immunoSEQ multiplex PCR, while TCRdb's copy carries only in-frame clones and drops some. The sample lists a few hundred thousand clones, about 14% occurring once. Sequencing was carried out using naive CD4+ T cells from blood. Source of these receptors: a woman aged 18-29 years with type 1 diabetes.

Only a few counts were recorded for this clone. CDR3 sequence: CSVRQAAHYNEQFF. The CDR3 DNA reads TGCAGCGTCCGGCAAGCGGCCCACTACAATGAGCAGTTCTTC. The rearrangement uses TRBV29-1 and TRBJ2-1; D is possibly TRBD2 (5 bases). V was pared by 6 bases and J by 3 bases, with 15 bases between. Germline V gives CDR1 SQVTM, CDR2 ANQGSEA. This CDR3 region has 14 residues.

There are a few counts of this clone. V usage is TRBV4-2 and J usage is TRBJ2-1, with 13 nucleotides matching TRBD2. This CDR3 spans 16 amino acids. The V gene's germline CDR1 is LGHNA and CDR2 YNFKEQ. J lost 10 bases, V lost 4 bases, and 10 bases had no gene match. CDR3 sequence reads: CASSPYPGLAGEEQFF. CDR3 coding DNA: TGTGCCAGCAGCCCCTACCCCGGACTAGCGGGAGAGGAGCAGTTCTTC.

V and J are TRBV28 and TRBJ2-2; tentatively, D is TRBD1 (6 bases). Germline assignment: CDR1 MDHEN and CDR2 SYDVKM. V was pared by 6 bases and J by 7 bases, with 18 bases between. The CDR3 has 15 amino acids. Written as DNA, the CDR3 is TGTGCCAGCAGCACGGGCGCCCTAGGGGGCGGGGAGCTGTTTTTT. It is translated as CASSTGALGGGELFF.

This clone has more than one count but fewer than ten. The chain links TRBV4-3 to TRBJ2-5; TRBD2 matches 7 bases. This CDR3 spans 17 amino acids. V lost 4 bases and J lost 1; bases outside the gene matches: 12. CDR1 and CDR2 (germline): LGHNA, YSLEER. The CDR3 protein is CASSPAAGGRTQETQYF. Written as DNA, the CDR3 is TGCGCCAGCAGCCCAGCGGCAGGCGGGAGAACCCAAGAGACCCAGTACTTC.

This chain uses TRBV5-8 with TRBJ1-4; D is undetermined. The CDR3 is 14 amino acids. Germline V gene data show CDR1 as SGHTS and CDR2 as YDEGEE. Trimming cost V 1 base and J 2 bases, with 6 bases left between them. For the CDR3, the DNA is TGTGCCAGCAGCTTGTGGCAGACTAATGAAAAACTGTTTTTT. Translating gives CASSLWQTNEKLFF.

The table lists this clone with a few counts. The chain has TRBV5-1 and TRBJ1-2; D is perhaps TRBD1 (5 bases). The V end was cut by 3 bases, the J end by 6 bases, with 15 bases between. Germline V lookup: CDR1 SGHRS, CDR2 YFSETQ. The length of the CDR3 is 14 residues. CDR3 coding DNA: TGCGCCAGCAGCTCCCAGGGAGGGGCGGATGGCTACACCTTC. Residues: CASSSQGGADGYTF.

As DNA, the CDR3 is TGTGCCAGCAGTTACGATCCTCTCACATTGGCTTTCTTT. Its protein product is CASSYDPLTLAFF. The V and J genes are TRBV6-5 and TRBJ1-1; D unresolved. Germline V CDR1 and CDR2: MNHEY, SVGAGI. V gave up 2 bases and J gave up 11 bases, with 15 bases separating them. The CDR3 has 13 amino acids.

This clone was detected a few times. This chain uses TRBV28 with TRBJ2-7, with TRBD2 matching 7 bases. The V gene's germline CDR1 is MDHEN and CDR2 SYDVKM. Trimming cost V 2 bases and J 1 base; bases outside gene matches: 8. The CDR3 runs 16 residues. CDR3 loop: CASSLGSGIRSYEQYF. CDR3 nucleotide sequence: TGTGCCAGCAGTTTAGGAAGCGGGATACGTTCCTACGAGCAGTACTTC.

This clone was counted a few times. The CDR3 region has the DNA TGCGCCAGCAGCCCACGACTAGGCGACACCGGGGAGCTGTTTTTT. Translated: CASSPRLGDTGELFF. The chain couples TRBV5-1 to TRBJ2-2, with a weak D call TRBD2 (6 bases). The V and J ends lost 4 bases and 3 bases respectively, with 13 bases between them. Germline V CDR1 and CDR2: SGHRS, YFSETQ. This CDR3 is built from 15 residues.

This chain links TRBV9 with TRBJ2-1, with 13 bases matching TRBD2. V was pared by 0 bases and J by 9 bases, with 3 bases of the junction left unmatched. The CDR3 has 15 residues. Germline assignment: CDR1 SGDLS and CDR2 YYNGEE. The CDR3 protein is CASSVVLAGGGEQFF. The CDR3 DNA follows: TGTGCCAGCAGCGTAGTACTAGCGGGAGGGGGTGAGCAGTTCTTC.

V is TRBV14 and J is TRBJ2-7; possibly TRBD1 for D (6 bases). V was pared by 4 bases and J by 4 bases, with 11 bases between. Germline V gene data show CDR1 as SGHDN and CDR2 as FVKESK. The CDR3 is made up of 13 amino acids. In DNA, the CDR3 is TGTGCCAGCAGCCGGGGGACAAGGTACGAGCAGTACGTC. Its protein product is CASSRGTRYEQYV.

This clone turned up a few times. The chain joins TRBV29-1 to TRBJ2-3; D might be TRBD2 (5 bases). The ends were cut back, 1 base at V and 3 bases at J, with 11 bases in the middle. Germline CDR1 SQVTM, CDR2 ANQGSEA. The CDR3 is made up of 14 amino acids. This CDR3 reads CSVEARLATDTQYF. DNA of the CDR3: TGCAGCGTTGAAGCGAGGCTAGCAACAGATACGCAGTATTTT.

This clone was found a few times. The chain employs TRBV6-6 and TRBJ1-1; a possible D gene is TRBD1 (5 bases). Between the trimmed V and J ends, which lost 5 bases and 8 bases, there was a span of 15 bases. Per the germline V gene, CDR1 is MNHNY and CDR2 is SVGAGI (reference sequence). This CDR3 comprises 13 residues. CDR3 residues: CASSLGTHGEAFF. CDR3 sequence (DNA): TGTGCCAGCAGTCTCGGGACTCACGGAGAAGCTTTCTTT.

The V gene is TRBV5-4, the J gene TRBJ2-7, with TRBD2 identical over 9 bases. Germline V CDR1 and CDR2: SGHNT, YYREEE (reference sequence). The junction had 5 bases not matched to a gene; V was cut back by 4 bases and J by 3 bases. The CDR3 spans 14 residues. In DNA form, the CDR3 reads TGTGCCAGCAGCCCCCTTAGCGGGAGCTACGAGCAGTACTTC. Translating gives CASSPLSGSYEQYF.

This clone was found a few times. The chain combines TRBV2 with TRBJ2-7; D may be TRBD2 (6 bases). The germline V gene encodes CDR1 SNHLY and CDR2 FYNNEI. The CDR3 has 12 residues. V was cut by 7 bases and J by 5 bases, with 12 bases left in between. The CDR3 DNA sequence: TGTGCCAGCATTAGGGAGGTGAACGAGCAGTACTTC. This encodes CASIREVNEQYF.

This clone was detected only a few times. J is TRBJ2-3 and V is TRBV2; 11 nucleotides align to TRBD2. The CDR3 is made up of 13 amino acids. CDR1 is SNHLY and CDR2 is FYNNEI in the germline V gene. The ends lost 9 bases at V and 3 bases at J; junction bases unmatched: 2. The CDR3 DNA reads TGTGCCAGTAGGACTAGCGGGACAGATACGCAGTATTTT. The encoded protein is CASRTSGTDTQYF.

This clone was picked up a small number of times. The chain recombines TRBV15 with TRBJ2-7, with TRBD2 identical over 14 bases. The CDR3 is 16 amino acids. Germline V gene sequence: CDR1 LNHNV, CDR2 YYDKDF (reference sequence). The trim removed 3 bases at V and 3 bases at J, leaving 4 bases unmatched. The CDR3 DNA reads as TGTGCCACCAGCAGCGGGGGACTAGCGGGAGACTACGAGCAGTACTTC. Protein sequence: CATSSGGLAGDYEQYF. Complete variable domain (other parts from reference TRBV15 and TRBJ2-7): DAMVIQNPRYQVTQFGKPVTLSCSQTLNHNVMYWYQQKSSQAPKLLFHYYDKDFNNEADTPDNFQSRRPNTSFCFLDIRSPGLGDTAMYLCATSSGGLAGDYEQYFGPGTRLTVT.